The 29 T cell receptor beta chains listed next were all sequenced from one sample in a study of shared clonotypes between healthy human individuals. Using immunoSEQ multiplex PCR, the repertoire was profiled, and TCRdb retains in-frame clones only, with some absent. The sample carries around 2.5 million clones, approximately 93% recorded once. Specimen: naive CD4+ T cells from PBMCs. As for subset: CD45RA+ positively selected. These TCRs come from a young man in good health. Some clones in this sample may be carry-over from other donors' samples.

Written as DNA, the CDR3 is TGTGCCAGCAGCTTACTAGGGGTCATTGGATACGAGCAGTACTTC. Its translation is CASSLLGVIGYEQYF. The chain uses TRBV7-8 and TRBJ2-7; possibly TRBD1 for D (5 bases). The germline CDR1 and CDR2 sequences are SGHVS and FQNEAQ. The CDR3 covers 15 residues. V lost 2 bases to trimming and J lost 4 bases, with 15 bases between them.

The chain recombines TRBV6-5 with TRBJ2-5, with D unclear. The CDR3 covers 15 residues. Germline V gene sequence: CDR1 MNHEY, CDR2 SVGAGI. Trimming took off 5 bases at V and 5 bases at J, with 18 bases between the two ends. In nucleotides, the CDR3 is TGTGCCAGCAGTAAACGCCTTCTCTCAGAGGAGACCCAGTACTTC. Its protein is CASSKRLLSEETQYF.

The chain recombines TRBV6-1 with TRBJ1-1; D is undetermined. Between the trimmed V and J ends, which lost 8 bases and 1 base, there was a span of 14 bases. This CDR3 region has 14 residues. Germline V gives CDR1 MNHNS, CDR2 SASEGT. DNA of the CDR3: TGTGCCAGCTCCGCCGAGACACCGAACACTGAAGCTTTCTTT. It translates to CASSAETPNTEAFF.

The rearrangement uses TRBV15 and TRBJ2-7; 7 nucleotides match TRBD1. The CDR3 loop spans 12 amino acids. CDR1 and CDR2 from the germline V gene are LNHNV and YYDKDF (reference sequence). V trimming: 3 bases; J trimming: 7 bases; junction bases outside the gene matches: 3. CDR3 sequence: CATSSQGEEQYF. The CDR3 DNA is TGTGCCACCAGCAGCCAGGGGGAAGAGCAGTACTTC.

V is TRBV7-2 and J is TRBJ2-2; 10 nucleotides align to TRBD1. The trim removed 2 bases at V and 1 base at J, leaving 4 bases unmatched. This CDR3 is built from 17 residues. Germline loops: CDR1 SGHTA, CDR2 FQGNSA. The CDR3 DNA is TGTGCCAGCAGCTTAAGGGGGACAGGGGTGAACACCGGGGAGCTGTTTTTT. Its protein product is CASSLRGTGVNTGELFF.

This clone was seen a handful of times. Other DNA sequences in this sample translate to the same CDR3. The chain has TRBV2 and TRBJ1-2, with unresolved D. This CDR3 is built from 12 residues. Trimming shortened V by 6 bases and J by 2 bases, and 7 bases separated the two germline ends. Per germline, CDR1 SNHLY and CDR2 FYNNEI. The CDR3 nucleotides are TGTGCCAGCAGCGCCGGAAACTATGGCTACACCTTC. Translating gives CASSAGNYGYTF.

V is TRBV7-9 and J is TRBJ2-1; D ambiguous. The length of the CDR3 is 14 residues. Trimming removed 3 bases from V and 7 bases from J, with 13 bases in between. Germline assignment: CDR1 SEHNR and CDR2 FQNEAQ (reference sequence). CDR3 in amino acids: CASSFPWAANEQFF. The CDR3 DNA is TGTGCCAGCAGCTTTCCCTGGGCCGCTAATGAGCAGTTCTTC.

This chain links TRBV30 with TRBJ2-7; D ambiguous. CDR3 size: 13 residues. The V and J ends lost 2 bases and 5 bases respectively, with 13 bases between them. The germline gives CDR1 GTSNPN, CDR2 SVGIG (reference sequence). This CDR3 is CAWSRIGFNEQYF. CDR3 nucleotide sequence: TGTGCCTGGAGTCGGATAGGGTTCAACGAGCAGTACTTC. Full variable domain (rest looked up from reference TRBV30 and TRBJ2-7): SQTIHQWPATLVQPVGSPLSLECTVEGTSNPNLYWYRQAAGRGLQLLFYSVGIGQISSEVPQNLSASRPQDRQFILSSKKLLLSDSGFYLCAWSRIGFNEQYFGPGTRLTVT.

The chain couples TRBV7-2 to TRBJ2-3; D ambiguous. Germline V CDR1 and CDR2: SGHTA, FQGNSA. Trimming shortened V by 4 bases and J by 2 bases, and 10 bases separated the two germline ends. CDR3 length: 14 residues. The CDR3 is CASSWASNTDTQYF. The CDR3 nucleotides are TGTGCCAGCAGCTGGGCAAGTAACACAGATACGCAGTATTTT.

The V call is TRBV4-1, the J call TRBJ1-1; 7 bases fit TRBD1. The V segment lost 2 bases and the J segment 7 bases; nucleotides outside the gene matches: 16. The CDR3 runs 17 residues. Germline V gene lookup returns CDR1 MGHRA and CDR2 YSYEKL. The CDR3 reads CASSQPTVGQARLEAFF. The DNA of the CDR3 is TGCGCCAGCAGCCAACCGACCGTAGGACAGGCCCGCCTTGAAGCTTTCTTT.

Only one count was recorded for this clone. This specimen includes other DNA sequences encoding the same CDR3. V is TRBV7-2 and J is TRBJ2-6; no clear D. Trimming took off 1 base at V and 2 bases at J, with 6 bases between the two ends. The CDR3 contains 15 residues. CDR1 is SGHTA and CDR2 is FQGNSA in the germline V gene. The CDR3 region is CASSLVGTGANVLTF. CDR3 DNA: TGTGCCAGCAGCTTAGTTGGGACTGGGGCCAACGTCCTGACTTTC.

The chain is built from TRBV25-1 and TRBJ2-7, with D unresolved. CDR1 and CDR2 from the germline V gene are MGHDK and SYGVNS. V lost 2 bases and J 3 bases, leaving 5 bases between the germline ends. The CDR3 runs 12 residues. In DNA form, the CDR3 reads TGTGCCAGCAGTGAAGGGCGCTACGAGCAGTACTTC. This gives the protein CASSEGRYEQYF.

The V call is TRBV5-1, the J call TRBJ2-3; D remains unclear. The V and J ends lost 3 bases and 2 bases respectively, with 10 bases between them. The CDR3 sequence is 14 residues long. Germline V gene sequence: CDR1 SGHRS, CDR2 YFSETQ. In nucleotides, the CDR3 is TGCGCCAGCAGCTCCCATCCTAACACAGATACGCAGTATTTT. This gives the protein CASSSHPNTDTQYF.

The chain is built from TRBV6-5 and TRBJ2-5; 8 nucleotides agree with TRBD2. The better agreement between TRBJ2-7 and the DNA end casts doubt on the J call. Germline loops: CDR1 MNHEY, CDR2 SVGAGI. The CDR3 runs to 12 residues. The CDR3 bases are TGTGCCAGCAGCGGGAGGGTCTACGAGCAGTACTTC. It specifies CASSGRVYEQYF.

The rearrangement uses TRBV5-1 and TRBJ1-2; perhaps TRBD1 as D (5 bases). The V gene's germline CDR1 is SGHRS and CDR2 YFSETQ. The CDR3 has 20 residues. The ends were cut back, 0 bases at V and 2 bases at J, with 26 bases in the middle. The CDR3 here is CASSLDFWDVPSVVNYGYTF. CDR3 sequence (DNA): TGCGCCAGCAGCTTGGATTTTTGGGACGTTCCCTCGGTGGTAAACTATGGCTACACCTTC.

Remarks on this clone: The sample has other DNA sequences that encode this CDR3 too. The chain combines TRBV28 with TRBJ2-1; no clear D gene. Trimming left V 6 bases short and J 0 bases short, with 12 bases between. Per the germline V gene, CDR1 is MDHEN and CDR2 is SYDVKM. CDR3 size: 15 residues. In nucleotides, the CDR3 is TGTGCCAGCAGGCGAGGCGGAAGCTCCTACAATGAGCAGTTCTTC. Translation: CASRRGGSSYNEQFF.

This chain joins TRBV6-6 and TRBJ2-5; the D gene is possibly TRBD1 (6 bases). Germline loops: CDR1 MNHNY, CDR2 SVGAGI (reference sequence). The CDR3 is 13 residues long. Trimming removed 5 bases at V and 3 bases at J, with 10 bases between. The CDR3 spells CASSPHREETQYF. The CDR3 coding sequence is TGTGCCAGCAGTCCCCACAGGGAAGAGACCCAGTACTTC.

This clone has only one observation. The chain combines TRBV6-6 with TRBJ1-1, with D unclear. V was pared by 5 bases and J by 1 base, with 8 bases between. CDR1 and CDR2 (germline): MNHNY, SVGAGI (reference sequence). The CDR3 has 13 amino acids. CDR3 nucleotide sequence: TGTGCCAGCAGTGCCCCGAAGAACACTGAAGCTTTCTTT. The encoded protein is CASSAPKNTEAFF.

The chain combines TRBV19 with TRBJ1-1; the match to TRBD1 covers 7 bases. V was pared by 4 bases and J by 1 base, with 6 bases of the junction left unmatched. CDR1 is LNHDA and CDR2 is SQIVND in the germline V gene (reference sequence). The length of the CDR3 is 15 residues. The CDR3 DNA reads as TGTGCCAGTAGTAGGGCGACAGGGCGGAACACTGAAGCTTTCTTT. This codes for CASSRATGRNTEAFF.

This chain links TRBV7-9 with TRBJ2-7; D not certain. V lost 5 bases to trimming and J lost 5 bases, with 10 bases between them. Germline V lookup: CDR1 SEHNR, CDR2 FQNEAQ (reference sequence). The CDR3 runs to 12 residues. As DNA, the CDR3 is TGTGCCAGCAGCCGAAATCGGGACGAGCAGTACTTC. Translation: CASSRNRDEQYF.

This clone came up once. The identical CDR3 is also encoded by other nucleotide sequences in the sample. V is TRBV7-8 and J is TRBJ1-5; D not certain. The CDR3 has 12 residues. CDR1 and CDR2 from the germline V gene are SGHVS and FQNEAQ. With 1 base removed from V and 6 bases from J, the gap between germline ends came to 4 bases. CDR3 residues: CASSLGVQPQHF. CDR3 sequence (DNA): TGTGCCAGCAGCTTAGGTGTTCAGCCCCAGCATTTT.

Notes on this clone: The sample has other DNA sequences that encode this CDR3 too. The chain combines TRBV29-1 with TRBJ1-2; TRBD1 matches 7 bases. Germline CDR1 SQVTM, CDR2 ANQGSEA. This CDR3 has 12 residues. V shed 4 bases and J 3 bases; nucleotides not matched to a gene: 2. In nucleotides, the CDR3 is TGCAGCGTTGTCGGGACAGACTATGGCTACACCTTC. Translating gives CSVVGTDYGYTF.

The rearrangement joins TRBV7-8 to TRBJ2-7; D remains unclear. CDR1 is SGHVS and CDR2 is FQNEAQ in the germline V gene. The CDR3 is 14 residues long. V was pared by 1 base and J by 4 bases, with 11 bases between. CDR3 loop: CASSLETGRYEQYF. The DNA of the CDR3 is TGTGCCAGCAGCTTAGAAACCGGGCGATACGAGCAGTACTTC.

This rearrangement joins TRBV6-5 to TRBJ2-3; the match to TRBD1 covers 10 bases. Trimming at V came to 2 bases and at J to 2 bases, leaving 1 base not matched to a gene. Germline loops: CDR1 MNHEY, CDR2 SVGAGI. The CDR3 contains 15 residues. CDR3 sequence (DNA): TGTGCCAGCAGTTACGGGACAGGGGACACAGATACGCAGTATTTT. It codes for CASSYGTGDTDTQYF.

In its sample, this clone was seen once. In DNA form, the CDR3 reads TGTGCCAGCAGCTTAGGGTCCCAGGAGACCCAGTACTTC. It yields the protein CASSLGSQETQYF. The chain employs TRBV7-7 and TRBJ2-5; D ambiguous. Germline V gene sequence: CDR1 SSHAT, CDR2 FNYEAQ (reference sequence). Trimming took off 1 base at V and 5 bases at J, with 8 bases between the two ends. This CDR3 region has 13 residues.

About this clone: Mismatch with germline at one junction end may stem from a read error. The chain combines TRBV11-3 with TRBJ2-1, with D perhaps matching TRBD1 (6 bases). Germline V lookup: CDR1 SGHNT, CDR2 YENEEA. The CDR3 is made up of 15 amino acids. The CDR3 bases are TGTGCCAGCAGCGTAGAGTGGACAGTTTACAATGAGCAGTTCTTC. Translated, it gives CASSVEWTVYNEQFF.

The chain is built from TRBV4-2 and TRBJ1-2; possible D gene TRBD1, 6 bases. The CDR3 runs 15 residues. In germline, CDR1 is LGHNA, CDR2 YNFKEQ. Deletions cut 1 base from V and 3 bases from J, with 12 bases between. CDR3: CASSQVWAGDYGYTF. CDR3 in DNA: TGTGCCAGCAGCCAAGTATGGGCAGGGGACTATGGCTACACCTTC.

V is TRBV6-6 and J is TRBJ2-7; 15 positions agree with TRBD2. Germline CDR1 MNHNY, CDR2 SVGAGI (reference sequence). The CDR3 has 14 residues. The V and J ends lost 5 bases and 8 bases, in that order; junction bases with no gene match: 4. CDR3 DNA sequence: TGTGCCAGCAGTCCCGGGACTAGCGGGAGGAAGCAGTACTTC. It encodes CASSPGTSGRKQYF.

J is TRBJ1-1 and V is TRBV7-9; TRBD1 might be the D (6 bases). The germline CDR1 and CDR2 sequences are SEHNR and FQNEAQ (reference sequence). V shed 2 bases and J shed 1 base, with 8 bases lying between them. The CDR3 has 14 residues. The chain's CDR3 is CASSLTGSNTEAFF. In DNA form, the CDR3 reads TGTGCCAGCAGCTTAACAGGGTCGAACACTGAAGCTTTCTTT. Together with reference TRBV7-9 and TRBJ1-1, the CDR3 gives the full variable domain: DTGVSQNPRHKITKRGQNVTFRCDPISEHNRLYWYRQTLGQGPEFLTYFQNEAQLEKSRLLSDRFSAERPKGSFSTLEIQRTEQGDSAMYLCASSLTGSNTEAFFGQGTRLTVV.